This entry lists 28 T cell receptor beta chains sequenced from one sample in a study of beta chain features in type 1 diabetes. Expressed TCRB transcripts got sequenced, as all isolated RNA was reverse transcribed. Only in-frame clones appear in the TCRdb table, and some are missing; sequencing was by immunoSEQ multiplex PCR. The sample has 350,000 to 450,000 clones, roughly 16% seen once. Sequenced: naive CD4+ T cells from blood. All receptors derive from a woman aged 18-29 years in good health.

This clone was counted a few times. The V gene is TRBV29-1, the J gene TRBJ1-2; 8 positions match TRBD1. V shed 6 bases and J 5 bases; nucleotides not matched to a gene: 14. The germline gives CDR1 SQVTM, CDR2 ANQGSEA. The CDR3 has 15 residues. CDR3 region: CSVTGTGRAGYGYTF. The DNA of the CDR3 is TGCAGCGTAACCGGGACAGGACGAGCAGGGTATGGCTACACCTTC.

In the case of this clone: Other DNA sequences of this sample code for an identical CDR3. The V and J genes are TRBV5-1 and TRBJ2-3; no reliable D call. Germline lookup yields CDR1 SGHRS and CDR2 YFSETQ. The CDR3 spans 12 residues. Trimming took 1 base from V and 4 from J, leaving 4 bases between them. This CDR3 is CASSLSADTQYF. Written as DNA, the CDR3 is TGCGCCAGCAGCTTGTCGGCAGATACGCAGTATTTT.

The gene calls are TRBV10-3 and TRBJ2-7, with 11 bases that match TRBD2. The germline CDR1 and CDR2 sequences are ENHRY and SYGVKD. The length of the CDR3 is 13 residues. Trimming cost V 6 bases and J 6 bases; bases outside gene matches: 4. The CDR3 nucleotides are TGTGCCATCAGGATAGCGGGAGGGCTCGAGCAGTACTTC. Protein sequence: CAIRIAGGLEQYF.

This clone was seen only a few times. The V and J genes are TRBV29-1 and TRBJ2-7; 8 nucleotides align to TRBD2. Unmatched junction bases numbered 5, after V lost 4 bases and J lost 0 bases. The CDR3 covers 14 residues. CDR1 SQVTM and CDR2 ANQGSEA come from the germline V gene. The CDR3 loop reads CSVGGRLGSYEQYF. The DNA for the CDR3 is TGCAGCGTTGGCGGGAGGTTGGGCTCCTACGAGCAGTACTTC.

This clone was seen a few times. The J gene is TRBJ2-2, the V gene TRBV5-6, with D perhaps matching TRBD1 (5 bases). This CDR3 is 14 amino acids long. Germline-derived CDR1 and CDR2 are SGHDT and YYEEEE. Trimming took off 5 bases at V and 3 bases at J, with 11 bases between the two ends. The CDR3, as DNA: TGTGCCAGCAGGCCAACAGGAGACACCGGGGAGCTGTTTTTT. Translated: CASRPTGDTGELFF.

This clone was counted between two and nine times. The V gene is TRBV5-1, the J gene TRBJ2-7, with 11 bases lining up with TRBD2. The CDR3 extends over 19 amino acids. Unmatched junction bases numbered 14, after V lost 1 base and J lost 2 bases. CDR1 and CDR2 from the germline V gene are SGHRS and YFSETQ. CDR3: CASSLSRTSGLGLTYEQYF. The CDR3 DNA is TGCGCCAGCAGCTTGTCGAGGACTAGCGGGTTGGGCCTAACCTACGAGCAGTACTTC.

The chain uses TRBV19 and TRBJ2-7; 7 positions agree with TRBD1. V was pared by 3 bases and J by 2 bases, with 13 bases of the junction left unmatched. Looked up from germline, CDR1 is LNHDA and CDR2 is SQIVND (reference sequence). The length of the CDR3 is 17 residues. For the CDR3, the DNA is TGTGCCAGTAGTATCAACCCCTTCCGGGACAGAACCTACGAGCAGTACTTC. Translated: CASSINPFRDRTYEQYF.

This clone has just a few counts. This chain connects TRBV29-1 to TRBJ2-5; a weak D match, TRBD1 (6 bases). CDR3 length: 13 amino acids. Trimming stripped 5 bases from V and 4 bases from J, with 14 bases between. Germline-derived CDR1 and CDR2 are SQVTM and ANQGSEA. CDR3 DNA: TGCAGCGTTCAAAACAGGGCGGGAGAGACCCAGTACTTC. It codes for CSVQNRAGETQYF.

The J gene is TRBJ1-1, the V gene TRBV10-3; tentatively, D is TRBD1 (5 bases). The CDR3 loop spans 14 amino acids. Trimming pared 6 bases from V and 3 bases from J, leaving 14 bases between. The germline gives CDR1 ENHRY, CDR2 SYGVKD. The CDR3 DNA reads as TGTGCCATCAGCCCCCAGGGAGGGGACACTGAAGCTTTCTTT. This codes for CAISPQGGDTEAFF.

This clone was recorded a few times. V is TRBV9 and J is TRBJ2-1; 10 bases are shared with TRBD2. This CDR3 contains 15 residues. Looked up from germline, CDR1 is SGDLS and CDR2 is YYNGEE. The junction had 4 bases not matched to a gene; V was cut back by 1 base and J by 6 bases. The CDR3: CASSVKAGGLNEQFF. The CDR3 DNA is TGTGCCAGCAGCGTAAAAGCGGGAGGGCTCAATGAGCAGTTCTTC.

The chain couples TRBV15 to TRBJ1-5; 8 positions match TRBD1. V lost 4 bases, J lost 5 bases, and 7 bases stayed unmatched. The CDR3 runs 15 residues. Germline CDR1 and CDR2: LNHNV and YYDKDF (reference sequence). The chain's CDR3 is CATSKSGGGYQPQHF. The CDR3 DNA is TGTGCCACCAGCAAGTCAGGGGGCGGGTATCAGCCCCAGCATTTT.

The chain employs TRBV7-2 and TRBJ2-3; 13 bases fit TRBD2. Germline trimming cut 5 bases from V and 1 base from J; bases unmatched to any gene: 3. The CDR3 is made up of 16 amino acids. Germline V gives CDR1 SGHTA, CDR2 FQGNSA. CDR3 region: CASSDGTSGGTDTQYF. CDR3 DNA sequence: TGTGCCAGCAGCGACGGGACTAGCGGGGGCACAGATACGCAGTATTTT. Full variable domain (remainder filled in from reference TRBV7-2 and TRBJ2-3): GAGVSQSPSNKVTEKGKDVELRCDPISGHTALYWYRQSLGQGLEFLIYFQGNSAPDKSGLPSDRFSAERTGGSVSTLTIQRTQQEDSAVYLCASSDGTSGGTDTQYFGPGTRLTVL.

CDR3 sequence: CASSPHGQTYEQYF. The CDR3 nucleotides are TGTGCCAGCAGCCCTCATGGACAGACCTACGAGCAGTACTTC. This sequence joins TRBV7-8 and TRBJ2-7; TRBD1 is a possible D gene (6 bases). This CDR3 comprises 14 residues. The germline V gene has CDR1 SGHVS and CDR2 FQNEAQ. V dropped 5 bases and J dropped 2 bases, with 13 bases sitting between them.

This clone was counted a few times. V usage is TRBV30 and J usage is TRBJ2-4; a weak D match, TRBD1 (5 bases). Germline CDR1 is GTSNPN and CDR2 is SVGIG (reference sequence). Trimming cost V 5 bases and J 5 bases, with 7 bases left between them. CDR3 length equals 11 residues. In DNA, the CDR3 is TGTGCCTGGGTAGGGGAAAACATTCAGTACTTC. This codes for CAWVGENIQYF.

The sample holds a few counts of this clone. The V and J genes are TRBV7-6 and TRBJ2-7; TRBD2 might be the D (6 bases). Germline CDR1 reads SGHVS; CDR2 reads FNYEAQ. Trimming stripped 0 bases from V and 4 bases from J, with 13 bases between. The CDR3 contains 15 residues. CDR3 in amino acids: CASSLAGGIKYEQYF. CDR3 sequence (DNA): TGTGCCAGCAGCTTAGCGGGAGGAATCAAGTACGAGCAGTACTTC.

The V gene is TRBV9, the J gene TRBJ2-3, with D uncertain. The CDR3 spans 15 residues. V lost 1 base and J lost 2, with 11 bases in between. Per germline, CDR1 SGDLS and CDR2 YYNGEE. The CDR3 loop reads CASSVLRASTDTQYF. For the CDR3, the DNA is TGTGCCAGCAGCGTATTACGCGCTTCCACAGATACGCAGTATTTT.

The sample holds a few counts of this clone. The chain couples TRBV29-1 to TRBJ1-1, with TRBD1 identical over 9 bases. V was clipped by 5 bases and J by 3 bases; unmatched bases: 10. Germline assignment: CDR1 SQVTM and CDR2 ANQGSEA. This CDR3 comprises 15 residues. CDR3 sequence: CSVKGRQGGDTEAFF. The CDR3 DNA sequence: TGCAGCGTTAAGGGTAGACAGGGGGGGGACACTGAAGCTTTCTTT. Combining the CDR3 with reference TRBV29-1 and TRBJ1-1 gives the whole variable domain SAVISQKPSRDICQRGTSLTIQCQVDSQVTMMFWYRQQPGQSLTLIATANQGSEATYESGFVIDKFPISRPNLTFSTLTVSNMSPEDSSIYLCSVKGRQGGDTEAFFGQGTRLTVV.

This chain links TRBV28 with TRBJ2-1, with 7 positions matching TRBD1. The CDR3 extends over 14 amino acids. The germline V gene has CDR1 MDHEN and CDR2 SYDVKM. J was trimmed by 10 bases and V by 5 bases; bases with no gene match: 11. CDR3 bases: TGTGCCAGCAGTCTTGGGACAGCCCAGGTGGAGCAGTTCTTC. Protein sequence: CASSLGTAQVEQFF.

The chain has TRBV7-3 and TRBJ1-4, with D possibly being TRBD1 (6 bases). Trimming cost V 6 bases and J 7 bases, with 18 bases left between them. This CDR3 has 15 residues. From germline, CDR1 is SGHTA and CDR2 FQGTGA. The chain's CDR3 is CASRPSTGHFEKLFF. CDR3 sequence (DNA): TGTGCCAGCAGACCCTCGACAGGACATTTTGAAAAACTGTTTTTT.

The chain has TRBV7-9 and TRBJ2-7; possible D gene TRBD2, 6 bases. Trimming pared 4 bases from V and 0 bases from J, leaving 16 bases between. Germline CDR1 is SEHNR and CDR2 is FQNEAQ (reference sequence). The CDR3 is 16 residues long. The CDR3 DNA is TGTGCCAGCAGCTCACCTAGAGGGAGGCGCTCCTACGAGCAGTACTTC. Protein sequence: CASSSPRGRRSYEQYF.

The chain links TRBV5-1 to TRBJ2-1, with TRBD2 identical over 10 bases. After removal of 1 base from V and 8 bases from J, the junction contained 6 bases not matched to a gene. This CDR3 has 15 amino acids. Germline loops: CDR1 SGHRS, CDR2 YFSETQ. The CDR3 coding sequence is TGCGCCAGCAGCTTGCTAGCGGGAGTTGACTATGAGCAGTTCTTC. Translation gives CASSLLAGVDYEQFF.

The CDR3 loop is CASSSSYSGANVLTF. CDR3 DNA: TGTGCCAGCAGCTCTAGTTACTCTGGGGCCAACGTCCTGACTTTC. The chain combines TRBV7-2 with TRBJ2-6; D is ambiguous. Trimming cost V 4 bases and J 0 bases, with 7 bases left between them. Germline V gene lookup returns CDR1 SGHTA and CDR2 FQGNSA. CDR3 length equals 15 residues.

CDR3 DNA: TGCAGCACCCCGGTTGGACTAGACACAGATACGCAGTATTTT. Its protein product is CSTPVGLDTDTQYF. The V and J genes are TRBV29-1 and TRBJ2-3, with 7 positions matching TRBD2. Per the germline V gene, CDR1 is SQVTM and CDR2 is ANQGSEA. The CDR3 length is 14 residues. J was trimmed by 2 bases and V by 8 bases; bases with no gene match: 10.

This clone was seen only a few times. This chain connects TRBV2 to TRBJ1-1, with D perhaps matching TRBD1 (6 bases). The CDR3 runs 13 residues. Trimming left V 11 bases short and J 0 bases short, with 13 bases between. From germline, CDR1 is SNHLY and CDR2 FYNNEI. The CDR3 region has the DNA TGTGCCGGCATGGGACAAATGAACACTGAAGCTTTCTTT. This codes for CAGMGQMNTEAFF.

This rearrangement joins TRBV6-1 to TRBJ2-5; 11 bases agree with TRBD2. CDR3 length: 16 residues. V shed 4 bases, J shed 2 bases, and the junction held 6 bases outside the gene matches. Per the germline V gene, CDR1 is MNHNS and CDR2 is SASEGT. The chain's CDR3 is CASSGIAGGPQETQYF. The DNA for the CDR3 is TGTGCCAGCAGTGGGATAGCGGGAGGGCCGCAAGAGACCCAGTACTTC.

This clone turned up a few times. The rearrangement uses TRBV7-2 and TRBJ2-3; D call uncertain. Per the germline V gene, CDR1 is SGHTA and CDR2 is FQGNSA. Trimming left V 3 bases short and J 6 bases short, with 4 bases between. The CDR3 runs to 11 residues. The CDR3 nucleotides are TGTGCCAGCAGCTTTCATGATACGCAGTATTTT. As protein: CASSFHDTQYF.

This sequence joins TRBV15 and TRBJ1-4; perhaps TRBD1 as D (5 bases). The germline gives CDR1 LNHNV, CDR2 YYDKDF (reference sequence). CDR3 length: 17 residues. Deletions cut 4 bases from V and 8 bases from J, with 23 bases between. CDR3 sequence reads: CATSTHLGRQKGEKLFF. CDR3 DNA: TGTGCCACCAGCACCCACCTTGGCCGCCAAAAGGGGGAAAAACTGTTTTTT.

The chain links TRBV29-1 to TRBJ1-1; TRBD1 agrees at 9 bases. The V and J ends lost 7 bases and 1 base, in that order; junction bases with no gene match: 4. The CDR3 has 13 amino acids. Germline V gene data show CDR1 as SQVTM and CDR2 as ANQGSEA. DNA of the CDR3: TGCAGCGCTAGGGGACAGGGGAACACTGAAGCTTTCTTT. This translates into CSARGQGNTEAFF.